The T cell receptor beta chain described here comes from a study of shared clonotypes between healthy human individuals. A note on this clone: Antigen specificity is unknown.

General observations from the study: The naive CD4 repertoires of a handful of donors were compared, and around 5% of clonotypes were shared.

The germline V gene has CDR1 MNHEY and CDR2 SMNVEV (reference sequence). The V gene lost 3 bases and the J gene lost 2 bases, with 10 bases spanning the gap. This CDR3 region has 15 residues. The assay was run at deep level. About 30,000 T cell genomes (about 0.2 ug DNA) went into each sorted-subset replicate. TCRdb's copy holds only in-frame clones and misses some; the assay was immunoSEQ multiplex PCR. The sample holds under 1,100,000 clones, 65% to 80% seen once. The source material was memory CD4+ T cells sorted from blood. Documented subset: CD45RA-negative fraction. This receptor was identified in a man aged 18 to 29 in good health. The chain is built from TRBV27 and TRBJ2-2; TRBD2 might be the D (6 bases). CDR3 in amino acids: CASSLSGRNTGELFF. The CDR3 nucleotides are TGTGCCAGCAGTTTGTCCGGGAGAAACACCGGGGAGCTGTTTTTT.